Here is one T cell receptor (beta chain) with its context. The sample originates from a study of PD-L1 blockade in urothelial cancer. The CDR3 covers 11 residues. Between the trimmed V and J ends, which lost 7 bases and 9 bases, there was a span of 10 bases. Germline CDR1 MNHNS, CDR2 SASEGT. Sample time point: peripheral blood 6 weeks after treatment start. Profiled with immunoSEQ multiplex PCR; TCRdb holds only in-frame clones, not every one. Seen here are roughly 29,000 clones, 80% to 85% observed once, and the top ten hold around 3%. The source of this sequence is a man between 65 and 85 years old with urothelial cancer. The rearrangement uses TRBV6-1 and TRBJ1-5; unclear D gene. Sequenced material: PBMCs, taken around atezolizumab (anti-PD-L1) treatment. CDR3 in DNA: TGTGCCAGCACCATCCGGGGGCCCCAGCATTTT. Encoded protein: CASTIRGPQHF.